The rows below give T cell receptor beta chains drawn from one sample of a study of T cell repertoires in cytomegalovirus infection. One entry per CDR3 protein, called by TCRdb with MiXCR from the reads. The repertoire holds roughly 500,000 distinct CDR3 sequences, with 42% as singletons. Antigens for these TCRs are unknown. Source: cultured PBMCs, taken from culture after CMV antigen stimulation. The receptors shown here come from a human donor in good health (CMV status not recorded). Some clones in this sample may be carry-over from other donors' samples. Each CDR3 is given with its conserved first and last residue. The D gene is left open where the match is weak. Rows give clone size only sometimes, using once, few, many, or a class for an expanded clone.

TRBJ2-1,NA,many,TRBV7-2,TGTGCCAGCAGCTTCCGGGGGGAGCAGTTCTTC,CASSFRGEQFF
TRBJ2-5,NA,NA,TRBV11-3,TGTGCCAGCAGCCCCCCGGACAGTAAAGAGACCCAGTACTTC,CASSPPDSKETQYF
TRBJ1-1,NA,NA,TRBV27,TGTGCCAGCAGTTTACTCGGGCAACCGAGGCCCACTGAAGCTTTCTTT,CASSLLGQPRPTEAFF
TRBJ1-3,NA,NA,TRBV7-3,TGTGCCAGCAGCTTTGTCCCAGCGTCTGGAAACACCATATATTTT,CASSFVPASGNTIYF
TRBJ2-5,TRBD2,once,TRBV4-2,TGTGCCAGCAGCCAAGCTTCACCGGGACTAGCTGGGGAAGAGACCCAGTACTTC,CASSQASPGLAGEETQYF
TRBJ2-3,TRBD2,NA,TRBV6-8,TGTGCCAGCAGTTGGGGGGGTCCCACAGATACGCAGTATTTT,CASSWGGPTDTQYF
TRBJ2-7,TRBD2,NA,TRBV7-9,TGTGCCAGCATCCCTGGATCGGCTAGCGGGATTGACGAGCAGTACTTC,CASIPGSASGIDEQYF
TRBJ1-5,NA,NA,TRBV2,TGTGCCAGCAAGGGGGATAGCAATCAGCCCCAGCATTTT,CASKGDSNQPQHF
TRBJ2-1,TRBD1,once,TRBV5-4,TGTGCCAGCAGCATAGGACAGGGGAGCTCCTACAATGAGCAGTTCTTC,CASSIGQGSSYNEQFF
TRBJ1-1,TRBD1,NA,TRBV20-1,TGCAGTGCCCTTCAAGTATCCGGCAGGGGGACTGAAGCTTTCTTT,CSALQVSGRGTEAFF
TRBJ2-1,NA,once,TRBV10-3,TGTGCCATCAGTGTTGGTTACGGCAGTGAGCAGTTCTTC,CAISVGYGSEQFF
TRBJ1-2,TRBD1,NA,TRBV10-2,TGCGCCAGCAGCCGACCGGGACAGGCCTATGGCTACACCTTC,CASSRPGQAYGYTF
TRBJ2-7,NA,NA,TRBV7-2,TGTGCCAGCAGCCCGTGGGCCGATAGGTACGAGCAGTACTTC,CASSPWADRYEQYF
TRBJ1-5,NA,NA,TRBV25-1,TGTGCCAGCAGCGTTTGGGGGGGCCATGGCAATCAGCCCCAGCATTTT,CASSVWGGHGNQPQHF
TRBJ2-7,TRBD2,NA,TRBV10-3,TGTGCCATCAGTGGGGGGGGACGGCAGTACTTC,CAISGGGRQYF
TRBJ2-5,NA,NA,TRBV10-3,TGTGCCATCAGTAACAGGGTGGAGGAGACCCAGTACTTC,CAISNRVEETQYF
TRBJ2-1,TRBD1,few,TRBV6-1,TGTGCCAGCAGAGAGGGACAGGGGGTTATTGGGAGCTACAATGAGCAGTTCTTC,CASREGQGVIGSYNEQFF
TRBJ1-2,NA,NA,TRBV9,TGTGCCAGCAGCGTAGCTGCACCTCAAGGAAACTATGGCTACACCTTC,CASSVAAPQGNYGYTF
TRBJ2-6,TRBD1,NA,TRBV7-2,TGTGCCAGCAGCTTAAATTCGAGACAGGGAACCCTGACTTTC,CASSLNSRQGTLTF
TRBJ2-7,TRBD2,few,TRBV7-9,TGTGCCAGCACCCGGACTAGCGGGAGCTACGAGCAGTACTTC,CASTRTSGSYEQYF
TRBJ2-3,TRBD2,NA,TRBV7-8,TGTGCCAGCAGCTTAGTAGCGGGGGGCCGCACAGATACGCAGTATTTT,CASSLVAGGRTDTQYF
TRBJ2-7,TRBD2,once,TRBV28,TGTGCCAGCACCGATAGCGGGGGGCCGACCTACGAGCAGTACTTC,CASTDSGGPTYEQYF
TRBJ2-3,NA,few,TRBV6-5,TGTGCCAGCAGTGCCCCCCAAGGGTTCCCAGATACGCAGTATTTT,CASSAPQGFPDTQYF
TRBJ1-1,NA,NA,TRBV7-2,TGTGCCAGCAGCCAAGGGCCGGAGGGGACTGAAGCTTTCTTT,CASSQGPEGTEAFF
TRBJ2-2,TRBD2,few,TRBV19,TGTGCCAGTAGAGGTAGCGGGAGTCGCACCGGGGAGCTGTTTTTT,CASRGSGSRTGELFF
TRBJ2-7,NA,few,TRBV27,TGTGCCAGCAGTGCCCTCGGCCCCTACGAGCAGTACTTC,CASSALGPYEQYF
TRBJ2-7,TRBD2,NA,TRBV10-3,TGTGCCATCAGTAGTAGCGGGGCATCCTACGAGCAGTACTTC,CAISSSGASYEQYF
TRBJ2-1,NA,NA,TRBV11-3,TGTGCCTACCTTCTGGGACGCAAGCATGAGCAGTTCTTC,CAYLLGRKHEQFF
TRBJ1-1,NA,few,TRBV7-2,TGTGCCAGCAGCCCCGACATGGGAAACACTGAAGCTTTCTTT,CASSPDMGNTEAFF
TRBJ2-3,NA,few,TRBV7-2,TGTGCCAGCAGCTTAGTGGGAAACACAGATACGCAGTATTTT,CASSLVGNTDTQYF
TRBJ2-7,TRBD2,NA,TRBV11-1,TGTGCCAGCAGCTTGACTAGCCGCGCATCCTACGAGCAGTACTTC,CASSLTSRASYEQYF
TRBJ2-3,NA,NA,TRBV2,TGTGCCAGCAGTGATTCCGGGGCTAGCACAGATACGCAGTATTTT,CASSDSGASTDTQYF